The clone carrying this TCR beta chain was observed once. V was shortened by 2 bases and J by 3 bases, with 11 bases between the two germline ends. Per the germline V gene, CDR1 is ENHRY and CDR2 is SYGVKD. The CDR3 extends over 15 amino acids. These data are taken from a study of blood T cell repertoires in COVID-19. Study background: Samples taken during acute and convalescent COVID-19 were collected in the United States, Italy and Spain. PBMCs, B-cell-depleted T cells, or T cells provided the cDNA or gDNA that made up the material.

Per the study methods: Estimation of nucleated cell counts was performed using reference gene primer amplification. Assay used: immunoSEQ multiplex PCR; TCRdb lists only in-frame clones, some missing. V and J calls plus clone size are reproduced from that table; the DNA served to infer D and trimming. The sample has approximately 190,000 clones, 70% to 90% seen once. The sample comprised peripheral blood. The sequence derives from a man aged 60 to 69 with active or convalescent COVID-19. This chain uses TRBV10-3 with TRBJ1-5, with D possibly being TRBD1 (6 bases). The CDR3 spells CAISEGGAVNQPQHF. In DNA form, the CDR3 reads TGTGCCATCAGTGAGGGGGGGGCGGTCAATCAGCCCCAGCATTTT.